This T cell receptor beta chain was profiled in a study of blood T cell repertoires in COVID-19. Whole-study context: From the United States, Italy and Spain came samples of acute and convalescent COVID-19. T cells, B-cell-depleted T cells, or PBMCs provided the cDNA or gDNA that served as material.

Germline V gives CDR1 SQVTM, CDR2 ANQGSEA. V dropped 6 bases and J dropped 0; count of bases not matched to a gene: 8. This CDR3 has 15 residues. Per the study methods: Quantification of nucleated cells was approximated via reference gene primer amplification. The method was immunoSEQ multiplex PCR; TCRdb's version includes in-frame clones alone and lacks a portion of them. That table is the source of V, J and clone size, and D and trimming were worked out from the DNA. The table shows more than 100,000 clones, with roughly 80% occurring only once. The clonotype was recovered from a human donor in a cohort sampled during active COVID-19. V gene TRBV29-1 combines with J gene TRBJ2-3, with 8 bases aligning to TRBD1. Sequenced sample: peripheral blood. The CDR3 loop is CSVTRDRRSTDTQYF. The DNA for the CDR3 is TGCAGCGTGACCAGGGACAGGCGCAGCACAGATACGCAGTATTTT.